This is a list of T cell receptor beta chains from one sample in a study of CD8 T cells in Susac syndrome. TCRdb fed the immunoSEQ multiplex PCR reads into MiXCR, producing one record per CDR3 protein. The table includes about 200,000 distinct CDR3 sequences, roughly 94% detected once. The sample was CD4+ T cells from PBMCs. The receptors shown here come from a human donor in good health. The CDR3 runs from the conserved cysteine through the conserved F or W. Some rows have no size entry. The others give once, few or many, or a class for an expanded clone.

CSVEGAPGQGLTYEQYF	NA	TRBV29-1
CSVVQGASGNTIYF	NA	TRBV29-1
CASSLGASGKDTQYF	NA	TRBV7-9
CASSPRSPAGTDTQYF	NA	TRBV9
CASSIGDSLEQYF	NA	TRBV19
CSSRRDPDNEQFF	once	TRBV29-1
CSARDPFVSFRSGANVLTF	NA	TRBV20-1
CASSLQGEYGYTF	NA	TRBV3-1
CASSQKSTDTQYF	NA	TRBV3-1
CASSLQGITYEQYF	NA	TRBV7-2
CASSPLIGELFF	NA	TRBV27
CASRDRTRYGYTF	once	TRBV25-1
CSATLGRGAYGYTF	once	TRBV20-1
CASSHGDSPQHF	NA	TRBV12-3/TRBV12-4
CSGVGTGGAEQYF	NA	TRBV29-1
CSARGTVRGGYTF	NA	TRBV20-1
CATSSPIQPQHF	NA	TRBV24-1
CSAPSGDTQYF	NA	TRBV20-1
CSAAGRQWYEQYF	NA	TRBV20-1
CSASRDRGPYEQYF	few	TRBV20-1
CSALPHQETQYF	NA	TRBV29-1
CSVESGDYGYTF	NA	TRBV29-1
CSATREAYNEQFF	NA	TRBV20-1
CASSPHPNNEQFF	NA	TRBV14
CASSYGQSNSPLHF	NA	TRBV7-9
CASSDRDPGDIQYF	NA	TRBV6-5
CASRRDRVSYEQYF	NA	TRBV6-5
CASSREPRGPGGAEAFF	NA	TRBV14
CASSVSRAKNIQYF	NA	TRBV27
CSVEDGRSETYGYTF	once	TRBV29-1
CAWSIGQGWVDTQYF	NA	TRBV30
CASSYSRRAEAFF	NA	TRBV6-5
CSASFLAGGNEQFF	NA	TRBV20-1